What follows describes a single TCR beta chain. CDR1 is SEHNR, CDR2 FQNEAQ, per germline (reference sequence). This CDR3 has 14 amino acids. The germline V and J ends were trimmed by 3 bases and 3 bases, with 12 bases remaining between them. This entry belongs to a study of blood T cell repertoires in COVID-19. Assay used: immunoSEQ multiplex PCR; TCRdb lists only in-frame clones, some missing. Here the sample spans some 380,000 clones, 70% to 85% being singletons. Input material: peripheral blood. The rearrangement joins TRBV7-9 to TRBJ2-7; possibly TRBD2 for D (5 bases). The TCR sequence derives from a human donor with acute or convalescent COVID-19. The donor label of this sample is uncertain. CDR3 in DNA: TGTGCCAGCAGCTTGATGGGAGACTTCTACGAGCAGTACTTC. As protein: CASSLMGDFYEQYF.